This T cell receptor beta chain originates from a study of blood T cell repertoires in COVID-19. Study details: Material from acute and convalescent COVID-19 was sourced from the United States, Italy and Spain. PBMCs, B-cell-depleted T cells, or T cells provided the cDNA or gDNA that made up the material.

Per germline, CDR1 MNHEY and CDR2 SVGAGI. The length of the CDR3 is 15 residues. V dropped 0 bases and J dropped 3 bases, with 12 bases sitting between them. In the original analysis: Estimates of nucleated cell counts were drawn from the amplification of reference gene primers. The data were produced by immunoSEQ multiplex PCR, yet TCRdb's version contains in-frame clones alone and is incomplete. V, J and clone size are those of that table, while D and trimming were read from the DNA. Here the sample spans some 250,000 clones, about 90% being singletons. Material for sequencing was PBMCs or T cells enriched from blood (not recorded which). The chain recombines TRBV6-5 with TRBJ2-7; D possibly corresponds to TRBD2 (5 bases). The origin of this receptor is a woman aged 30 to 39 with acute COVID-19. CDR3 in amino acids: CASSYSGSIGYEQYF. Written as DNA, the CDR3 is TGTGCCAGCAGTTACTCTGGGAGTATAGGCTACGAGCAGTACTTC.